This TCR beta chain was retrieved from a study of technical replicates of blood from four donors. Libraries were prepared by immunoSEQ multiplex PCR; TCRdb keeps only in-frame clonotypes and omits some of them. This sample carries approximately 70,000 clones, nearly 97% of them seen once, and the ten largest clones take more than 0.2%. CDR1 SSHAT and CDR2 FNYEAQ come from the germline V gene (reference sequence). The CDR3 sequence is 15 residues long. Of note for this clone: Sequence at one end of the junction differs from germline and may be a read error.

The receptor was isolated from a human donor in good health. The chain carries TRBV7-7 and TRBJ2-7, with 11 bases aligning to TRBD2. Sequencing used T cells isolated from PBMCs. The CDR3 is CASSLGTSGGYEQYF. The CDR3 nucleotides are TGTGCTAGCAGCTTGGGCACTAGCGGGGGCTACGAGCAGTACTTC.